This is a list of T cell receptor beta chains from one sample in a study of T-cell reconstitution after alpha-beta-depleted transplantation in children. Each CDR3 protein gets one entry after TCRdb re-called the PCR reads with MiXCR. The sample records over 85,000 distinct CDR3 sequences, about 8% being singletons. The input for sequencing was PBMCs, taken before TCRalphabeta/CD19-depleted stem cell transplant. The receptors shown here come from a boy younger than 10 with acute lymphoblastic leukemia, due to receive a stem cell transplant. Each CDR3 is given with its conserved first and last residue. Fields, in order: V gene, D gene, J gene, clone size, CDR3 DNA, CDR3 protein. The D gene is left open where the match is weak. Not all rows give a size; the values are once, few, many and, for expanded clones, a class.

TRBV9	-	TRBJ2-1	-	TGTGCCAGCAGCGGGGGGGCGAAAGTAATCGATGAGCAGTTCTTC	CASSGGAKVIDEQFF
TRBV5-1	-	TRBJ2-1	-	TGCGCCAGCAGCTTGGATTATAGAGGGTTCTACAATGAGCAGTTCTTC	CASSLDYRGFYNEQFF
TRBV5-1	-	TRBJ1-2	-	TGCGCCAGCAGCTCCAAACAGGGATACGGCTACACCTTC	CASSSKQGYGYTF
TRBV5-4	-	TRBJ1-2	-	TGTGCCAGCACCACGGACAGCAACTATGGCTACACCTTC	CASTTDSNYGYTF
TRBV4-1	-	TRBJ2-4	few	TGCGCCAGCAGCCAAGGAACGAGGGACATTCAGTACTTC	CASSQGTRDIQYF
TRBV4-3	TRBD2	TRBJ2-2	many	TGCGCCAGCAGCCAAGAAGGGGGACTAGTCGCCGGGGAGCTGTTTTTT	CASSQEGGLVAGELFF
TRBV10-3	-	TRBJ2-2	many	TGTGCCATCGCAGGGTCGAACACCGGGGAGCTGTTTTTT	CAIAGSNTGELFF
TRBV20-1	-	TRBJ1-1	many	TGCAGTGCCCCTCGAGGGAACACTGAAGCTTTCTTT	CSAPRGNTEAFF
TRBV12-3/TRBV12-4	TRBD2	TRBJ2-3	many	TGTGCCAGCAGTCCCTCCCTACGGGGGGGCACAGATACGCAGTATTTT	CASSPSLRGGTDTQYF
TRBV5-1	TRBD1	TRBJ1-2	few	TGCGCCAGCAGCTTTGACAGGGTGGATAACTATGGCTACACCTTC	CASSFDRVDNYGYTF
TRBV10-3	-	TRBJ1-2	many	TGTGCCAGCTTTAGGACCGGGGACGGCTACACCTTC	CASFRTGDGYTF
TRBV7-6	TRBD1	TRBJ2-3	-	TGTGCCAGCAGCTTAGTGCCCTCAGGGGGCCAGGCAGATACGCAGTATTTT	CASSLVPSGGQADTQYF
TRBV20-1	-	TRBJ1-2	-	TGCAGTGCGGCCTACGGGGGGATGTATGGCTACACCTTC	CSAAYGGMYGYTF
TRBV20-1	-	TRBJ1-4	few	TGCAGTGCTAGAGATTCGGGCATACTCAATGAAAAACTGTTTTTT	CSARDSGILNEKLFF
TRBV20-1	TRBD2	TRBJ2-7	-	TGCAGTGCTCTTGGGACTAGCTACGAGCAGTACTTC	CSALGTSYEQYF
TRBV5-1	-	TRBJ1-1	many	TGCGCCAGCAGCTATATCCGGGGCGACACTGAAGCTTTCTTT	CASSYIRGDTEAFF
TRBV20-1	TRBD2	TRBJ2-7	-	TGCAGTCTCACCGGGACTAGCGGGGAGAGCTCCTACGAGCAGTACTTC	CSLTGTSGESSYEQYF
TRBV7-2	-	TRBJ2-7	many	TGTGCCAGCAGCTCACTGGGGGGGGGCCTGGAGCAGTACTTC	CASSSLGGGLEQYF
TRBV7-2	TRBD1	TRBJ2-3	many	TGTGCCAGCAGCGAACATAGCAGGGGGAATACGCAGTATTTT	CASSEHSRGNTQYF
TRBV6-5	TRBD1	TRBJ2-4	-	TGTGCCAGCCGGGACAGGAGAAACATTCAGTACTTC	CASRDRRNIQYF
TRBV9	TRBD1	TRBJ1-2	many	TGTGCCAGCAGCCCAGGACAGGGGTCCTATGGCTACACCTTC	CASSPGQGSYGYTF
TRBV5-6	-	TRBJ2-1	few	TGTGCCAGCAGCTTGGTTGAGTCCGTCTGGAGGGATGAGCAGTTCTTC	CASSLVESVWRDEQFF
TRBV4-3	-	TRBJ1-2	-	TGCGCCAGCAGCCTCTGGACGGGAATGGAAGGCTACACCTTC	CASSLWTGMEGYTF
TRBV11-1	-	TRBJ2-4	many	TGTGCCAGCAGTCTGGGACCGACCAAAAACATTCAGTACTTC	CASSLGPTKNIQYF
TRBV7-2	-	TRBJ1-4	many	TGTGCCAGCAGCTTAGGAACAGCGGAAAAACTGTTTTTT	CASSLGTAEKLFF
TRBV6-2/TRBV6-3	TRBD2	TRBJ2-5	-	TGTGCCAGCAGTTACAGGGCGGGGGTTCATGAAGAGACCCAGTACTTC	CASSYRAGVHEETQYF
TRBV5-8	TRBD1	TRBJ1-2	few	TGTGCCAGCAGCCCCCCGGCGGGACAGGGGGCCTTGGGCTACACCTTC	CASSPPAGQGALGYTF